This passage covers 23 T cell receptor beta chains from one sample sequenced in a study of B cell selection in AIRE deficiency. Sorted regulatory T cells were CD4-positive, CD25-high and CD127-low or negative. Generated by immunoSEQ multiplex PCR, the TCRdb table keeps only in-frame clones and is missing some. Among roughly 26,000 clones listed, over 80% were seen once. The material sequenced was CD4+CD25+ Tregs sorted from PBMCs. Receptor source: a human donor in good health.

This clone has a single count. The chain joins TRBV7-9 to TRBJ1-6, with TRBD1 identical over 9 bases. Germline CDR1 SEHNR, CDR2 FQNEAQ (reference sequence). The CDR3 has 15 residues. With V trimmed by 6 bases and J by 7 bases, 7 bases remained unmatched. The CDR3 loop is CASRPTGGRNSPLHF. CDR3 nucleotides: TGTGCCAGCAGGCCAACAGGGGGCAGGAATTCACCCCTCCACTTT. The entire variable domain, with the rest obtained from reference TRBV7-9 and TRBJ1-6, is as follows: DTGVSQNPRHKITKRGQNVTFRCDPISEHNRLYWYRQTLGQGPEFLTYFQNEAQLEKSRLLSDRFSAERPKGSFSTLEIQRTEQGDSAMYLCASRPTGGRNSPLHFGNGTRLTVT.

This clone was found once. The CDR3 loop reads CASSLVEDQPQHF. CDR3 sequence (DNA): TGTGCCAGCAGCTTAGTGGAGGATCAGCCCCAGCATTTT. V usage is TRBV7-2 and J usage is TRBJ1-5, with D uncertain. The CDR3 runs 13 residues. Trimming shortened V by 1 base and J by 5 bases, and 6 bases separated the two germline ends. Germline V gives CDR1 SGHTA, CDR2 FQGNSA.

This chain connects TRBV5-4 to TRBJ2-2; D may be TRBD1 (6 bases). CDR1 and CDR2 from the germline V gene are SGHNT and YYREEE (reference sequence). Trimming removed 4 bases at V and 1 base at J, with 11 bases between. This CDR3 region has 15 residues. The CDR3 DNA is TGTGCCAGCAGCCCTAGCAGGGGGAACACCGGGGAGCTGTTTTTT. Protein product: CASSPSRGNTGELFF.

This clone came up once. The chain has TRBV7-9 and TRBJ1-1, with unresolved D. Germline V gives CDR1 SEHNR, CDR2 FQNEAQ (reference sequence). V was cut by 4 bases and J by 4 bases, with 7 bases left in between. This CDR3 spans 12 amino acids. CDR3 nucleotides: TGTGCCAGCAGCTCTTTTCCCACTGAAGCTTTCTTT. This codes for CASSSFPTEAFF.

The V and J genes are TRBV6-6 and TRBJ2-7, with no clear D. CDR3 length equals 14 residues. Per germline, CDR1 MNHNY and CDR2 SVGAGI (reference sequence). Trimming stripped 5 bases from V and 6 bases from J, with 17 bases between. CDR3 DNA sequence: TGTGCCAGCAGTCATCTCCTCTTCTCAGTCGAGCAGTACTTC. This translates into CASSHLLFSVEQYF.

The CDR3 DNA sequence: TGCGCCAGCACCCTAGGCCCGGGACAGAACACTGAAGCTTTCTTT. This gives the protein CASTLGPGQNTEAFF. V is TRBV5-1 and J is TRBJ1-1, with D tentatively TRBD1 (6 bases). Trimming removed 6 bases from V and 1 base from J, with 16 bases in between. The length of the CDR3 is 15 residues. Per the germline V gene, CDR1 is SGHRS and CDR2 is YFSETQ.

V gene TRBV5-1 combines with J gene TRBJ2-2, with TRBD1 matching over 7 bases. Germline V gives CDR1 SGHRS, CDR2 YFSETQ. The CDR3 consists of 16 residues. With 3 bases clipped from V and 2 bases from J, the junction kept 7 bases outside the gene matches. In DNA, the CDR3 is TGCGCCAGCAGCTCCTGGACAGGCGCCAACACCGGGGAGCTGTTTTTT. It codes for CASSSWTGANTGELFF.

The chain couples TRBV2 to TRBJ1-5; D is possibly TRBD1 (6 bases). Germline CDR1 SNHLY, CDR2 FYNNEI. The CDR3 consists of 14 residues. The V gene lost 6 bases and the J gene lost 6 bases, with 15 bases spanning the gap. CDR3 sequence: CASSPRTEPQPQHF. CDR3 coding DNA: TGTGCCAGCAGCCCCAGGACAGAACCTCAGCCCCAGCATTTT.

CDR3 region: CSVETGGTGELFF. The DNA for the CDR3 is TGCAGCGTTGAAACAGGGGGCACCGGGGAGCTGTTTTTT. This chain uses TRBV29-1 with TRBJ2-2; 8 positions match TRBD1. The CDR3 covers 13 residues. V gave up 2 bases and J gave up 4 bases; unmatched junction bases: 0. CDR1 SQVTM and CDR2 ANQGSEA come from the germline V gene.

This chain connects TRBV18 to TRBJ1-2; D is unclear. V dropped 2 bases and J dropped 3 bases, with 10 bases sitting between them. The CDR3 has 14 residues. Germline V gene lookup returns CDR1 KGHSH and CDR2 LQKENI. The CDR3 here is CASSPGRMDYGYTF. CDR3 coding DNA: TGTGCCAGCTCACCAGGGAGGATGGACTATGGCTACACCTTC.

This chain links TRBV5-4 with TRBJ1-1, with TRBD1 matching 8 bases. Germline V gene sequence: CDR1 SGHNT, CDR2 YYREEE (reference sequence). The CDR3 has 17 residues. With V trimmed by 7 bases and J by 1 base, 15 bases remained unmatched. The CDR3 loop is CASVRPGGDIKNTEAFF. DNA for the CDR3: TGTGCCAGCGTCCGCCCAGGGGGCGATATCAAGAACACTGAAGCTTTCTTT.

The rearrangement joins TRBV28 to TRBJ2-7; TRBD2 is a possible D gene (6 bases). CDR3 size: 13 residues. V was clipped by 6 bases and J by 2 bases, with 11 bases between them. Germline V gene lookup returns CDR1 MDHEN and CDR2 SYDVKM. The CDR3 loop reads CASSWTTPYEQYF. Here the CDR3 DNA reads TGTGCCAGCAGCTGGACTACGCCCTACGAGCAGTACTTC.

This rearrangement joins TRBV10-3 to TRBJ2-2; D is uncertain. The CDR3 extends over 13 amino acids. V was clipped by 4 bases and J by 4 bases, with 7 bases between them. The V gene's germline CDR1 is ENHRY and CDR2 SYGVKD. In DNA, the CDR3 is TGTGCCATCAGTGTCGGTCCCACCGGGGAGCTGTTTTTT. This sequence encodes CAISVGPTGELFF.

The chain uses TRBV6-6 and TRBJ2-3, with D hard to call. V was shortened by 8 bases and J by 4 bases, with 13 bases between the two germline ends. The CDR3 loop spans 13 amino acids. Germline V lookup: CDR1 MNHNY, CDR2 SVGAGI (reference sequence). CDR3 in amino acids: CASFYSVADTQYF. Written as DNA, the CDR3 is TGTGCCAGCTTTTACTCAGTGGCAGATACGCAGTATTTT.

This clone has only one observation. The chain employs TRBV30 and TRBJ1-5; D remains ambiguous. The CDR3 extends over 14 amino acids. The V end was cut by 2 bases, the J end by 0 bases, with 8 bases between. In germline, CDR1 is GTSNPN, CDR2 SVGIG (reference sequence). The CDR3 DNA is TGTGCCTGGAGTATGAGCGATAGCAATCAGCCCCAGCATTTT. This gives the protein CAWSMSDSNQPQHF.

The V call is TRBV10-3, the J call TRBJ2-5; D ambiguous. V lost 4 bases and J lost 3, with 9 bases in between. CDR3 length: 13 amino acids. Germline values: CDR1 ENHRY, CDR2 SYGVKD. The CDR3 nucleotides are TGTGCCATCAGTGTAGGCGACGAAGAGACCCAGTACTTC. Translating gives CAISVGDEETQYF.

CDR3 region: CSVEGGVLYTEAFF. The CDR3 DNA follows: TGCAGCGTTGAGGGTGGGGTGCTGTACACTGAAGCTTTCTTT. The genes are TRBV29-1 and TRBJ1-1, with D unresolved. This CDR3 contains 14 residues. Deletions cut 3 bases from V and 3 bases from J, with 14 bases between. The V gene's germline CDR1 is SQVTM and CDR2 ANQGSEA.

In this sample, this clone is medium-sized. The chain recombines TRBV5-1 with TRBJ2-5; 14 nucleotides line up with TRBD2. This CDR3 contains 17 residues. With V trimmed by 4 bases and J by 5 bases, 10 bases remained unmatched. The germline gives CDR1 SGHRS, CDR2 YFSETQ. The CDR3 DNA reads TGCGCCAGCAGCCCGGGACTAGCGGGGGCACCCAGGGAGACCCAGTACTTC. This encodes CASSPGLAGAPRETQYF.

This chain uses TRBV5-1 with TRBJ1-1; 7 bases map to TRBD1. Germline trimming cut 0 bases from V and 8 bases from J; bases unmatched to any gene: 4. Germline-derived CDR1 and CDR2 are SGHRS and YFSETQ. The length of the CDR3 is 13 residues. The CDR3 spells CASSLEQGDEAFF. The CDR3 DNA follows: TGCGCCAGCAGCTTGGAGCAGGGGGACGAAGCTTTCTTT.

This clone was found once. The gene calls are TRBV6-5 and TRBJ2-1; TRBD1 might be the D (6 bases). The CDR3 loop spans 14 amino acids. Germline CDR1 reads MNHEY; CDR2 reads SVGAGI. Trimming removed 6 bases from V and 4 bases from J, with 13 bases in between. The CDR3 reads CASRPGQEYNEQFF. The CDR3 DNA reads as TGTGCCAGCAGACCGGGACAAGAGTACAATGAGCAGTTCTTC.

This clone was seen just once. V and J are TRBV5-6 and TRBJ2-3, with a tentative D call TRBD2 (6 bases). The V end was cut by 0 bases, the J end by 5 bases, with 7 bases between. CDR1 SGHDT and CDR2 YYEEEE come from the germline V gene. The CDR3 is 13 residues long. CDR3 DNA: TGTGCCAGCAGCTTGGCGGGGGTAGATACGCAGTATTTT. Its protein is CASSLAGVDTQYF. The entire variable domain, with the rest obtained from reference TRBV5-6 and TRBJ2-3, is as follows: DAGVTQSPTHLIKTRGQQVTLRCSPKSGHDTVSWYQQALGQGPQFIFQYYEEEERQRGNFPDRFSGHQFPNYSSELNVNALLLGDSALYLCASSLAGVDTQYFGPGTRLTVL.

This chain connects TRBV5-1 to TRBJ1-4; 10 nucleotides line up with TRBD1. Trimming removed 4 bases from V and 10 bases from J; junction bases left unmatched: 13. The length of the CDR3 is 16 residues. Per the germline V gene, CDR1 is SGHRS and CDR2 is YFSETQ. CDR3: CASSPIGGQGTAKLFF. Here the CDR3 DNA reads TGCGCCAGCAGCCCCATTGGGGGACAGGGGACGGCAAAACTGTTTTTT.

This clone was picked up one time. The chain couples TRBV21-1 to TRBJ2-7; the D call TRBD2 from the table was never checked on the DNA. TRBV21-1 is marked as a pseudogene. The CDR3 totals 15 residues. CDR3 protein: CASSKDSAGLREQYF. The DNA of the CDR3 is TGTGCCAGCAGCAAAGACTCAGCGGGTTTGAGGGAGCAGTACTTC.